This entry features one T cell receptor beta chain sequence. The antigen remains undetermined. This record belongs to a study of EBV T-cell therapy then PD-1 blockade in nasopharyngeal carcinoma. This sample's treatment: AdE1-LMPpoly-expanded autologous EBV-specific T-cell therapy followed by anti-PD-1 nivolumab. Germline CDR1 and CDR2: MGHRA and YSYEKL. Trimming shortened V by 5 bases and J by 3 bases, and 13 bases separated the two germline ends. This CDR3 region has 14 residues. Clones were sequenced by immunoSEQ multiplex PCR, and TCRdb holds only the in-frame ones, with some missing. The data contain more than 15,000 clones, around 80% of them singletons.

The sequences come from CD8+ T cells from blood, collected at day 0 from a patient whose treatment included autologous EBV-specific T cells and nivolumab. This chain joins TRBV4-1 and TRBJ1-1; no firm D call. The TCR sequence derives from a man aged 35-49 years with nasopharyngeal carcinoma. CDR3 protein: CASSFNEGDTEAFF. The CDR3 DNA sequence: TGCGCCAGCAGCTTTAACGAGGGTGACACTGAAGCTTTCTTT.